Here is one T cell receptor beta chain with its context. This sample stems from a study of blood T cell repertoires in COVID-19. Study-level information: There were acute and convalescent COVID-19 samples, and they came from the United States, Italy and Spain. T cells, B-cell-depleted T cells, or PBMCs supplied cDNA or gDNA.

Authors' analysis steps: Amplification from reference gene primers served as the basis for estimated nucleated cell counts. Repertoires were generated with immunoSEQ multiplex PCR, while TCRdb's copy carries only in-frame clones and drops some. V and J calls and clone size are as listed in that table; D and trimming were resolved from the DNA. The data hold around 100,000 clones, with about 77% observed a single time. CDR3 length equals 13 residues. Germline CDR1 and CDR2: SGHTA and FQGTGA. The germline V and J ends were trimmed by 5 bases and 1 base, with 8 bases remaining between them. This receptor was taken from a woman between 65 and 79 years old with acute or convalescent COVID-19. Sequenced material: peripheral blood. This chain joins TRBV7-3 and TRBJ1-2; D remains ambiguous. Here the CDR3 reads CASSPTFNYGYTF. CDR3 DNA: TGTGCCAGCAGCCCAACATTTAACTATGGCTACACCTTC.